The clone carrying this T cell receptor beta chain was found many times. Its target is not known. The CDR3 contains 15 residues. Germline loops: CDR1 MNHEY, CDR2 SMNVEV (reference sequence). V was trimmed by 4 bases and J by 6 bases, leaving 16 bases between them. This entry belongs to a study of T cells in Graves' hyperthyroidism and ophthalmopathy. Across the whole study: At initial diagnosis, before any treatment had begun, peripheral blood was obtained. Study observations and caveats: The model's output predicted ophthalmopathy at a median of around 7 months prior to onset.

There were TCR beta CDR3 regions amplified from RNA transcripts. Initially, a first-round RT-PCR of the TCR CDR3 employed the HTBI primer set. TCRdb fed the multiplex PCR reads into MiXCR, producing one record per CDR3 protein. The sample has approximately 200,000 distinct CDR3 sequences, approximately 16% seen once. The TCR sequence derives from a man in his forties with Graves' hyperthyroidism. The genes are TRBV27 and TRBJ2-1, with a possible D match to TRBD1 (5 bases). The sequencing input was blood. In DNA form, the CDR3 reads TGTGCCAGCAGTTCGTGGACATTGTCGGCCAATGAGCAGTTCTTC. Protein product: CASSSWTLSANEQFF.